The present entry profiles one T cell receptor (beta chain) with its context. Additional DNA sequences in this sample encode the identical CDR3. This sample is part of a study of metastatic and nonmetastatic thyroid tumors. All patients were untreated before thyroid surgery. Germline V gene lookup returns CDR1 MNHNS and CDR2 SASEGT. This CDR3 is built from 15 residues. The junction had 5 bases not matched to a gene; V was cut back by 2 bases and J by 6 bases. TCRdb re-processed the PCR reads through MiXCR. The sample shows tens of thousands of clones, around 28% of them seen only once. Material: blood. The rearrangement joins TRBV6-1 to TRBJ2-3; the match to TRBD2 covers 10 bases. The receptor was isolated from a female donor with papillary thyroid cancer or a benign thyroid nodule (not recorded which). Some clones in this sample may be carry-over from other donors' samples. DNA of the CDR3: TGTGCCAGCAGTGAATCAGCGGGGGGGCCTGATACGCAGTATTTT. It codes for CASSESAGGPDTQYF.